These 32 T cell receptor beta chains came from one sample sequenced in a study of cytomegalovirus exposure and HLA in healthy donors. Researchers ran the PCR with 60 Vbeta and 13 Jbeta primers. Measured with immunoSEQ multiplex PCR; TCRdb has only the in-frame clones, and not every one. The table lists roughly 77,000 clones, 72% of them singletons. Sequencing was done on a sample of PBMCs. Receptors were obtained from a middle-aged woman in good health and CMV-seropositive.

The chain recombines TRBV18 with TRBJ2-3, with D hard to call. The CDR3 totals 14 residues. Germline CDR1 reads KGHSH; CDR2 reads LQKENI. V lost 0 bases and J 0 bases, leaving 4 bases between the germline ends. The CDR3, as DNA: TGTGCCAGCTCACCACCGGCTAGCACAGATACGCAGTATTTT. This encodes CASSPPASTDTQYF.

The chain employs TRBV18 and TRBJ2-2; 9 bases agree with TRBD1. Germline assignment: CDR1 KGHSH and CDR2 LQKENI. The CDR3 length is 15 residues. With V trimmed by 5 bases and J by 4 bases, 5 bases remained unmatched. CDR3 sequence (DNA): TGTGCCAGCTCAGCTATGGACAGGGGCACCGGGGAGCTGTTTTTT. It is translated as CASSAMDRGTGELFF.

The CDR3 spells CASSEGRAVQPQHF. As DNA, the CDR3 is TGTGCCAGCAGTGAAGGCCGAGCCGTTCAGCCCCAGCATTTT. The chain is built from TRBV6-1 and TRBJ1-5; D call uncertain. Trimming pared 1 base from V and 6 bases from J, leaving 10 bases between. Germline CDR1 MNHNS, CDR2 SASEGT. The CDR3 is made up of 14 amino acids.

CDR3 in DNA: TGCGCCAGCAGCTCAGCCGGGACAACAACCCGCTGGAGCTATGGCTACACCTTC. Amino acids: CASSSAGTTTRWSYGYTF. The chain employs TRBV5-1 and TRBJ1-2, with D possibly matching TRBD1 (6 bases). The CDR3 is 18 amino acids. Looked up from germline, CDR1 is SGHRS and CDR2 is YFSETQ. The V and J ends lost 3 bases and 4 bases respectively, with 25 bases between them.

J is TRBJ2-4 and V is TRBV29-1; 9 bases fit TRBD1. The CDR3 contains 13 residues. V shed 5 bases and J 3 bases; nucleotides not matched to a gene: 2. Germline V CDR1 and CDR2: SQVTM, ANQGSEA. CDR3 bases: TGCAGCGTTCGACAGGGGGGCAAAAACATTCAGTACTTC. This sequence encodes CSVRQGGKNIQYF.

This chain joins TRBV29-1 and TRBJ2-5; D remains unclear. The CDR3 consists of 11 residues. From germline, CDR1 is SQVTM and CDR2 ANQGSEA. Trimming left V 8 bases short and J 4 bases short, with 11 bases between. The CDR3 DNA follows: TGCAGCCCTCGTACCGGAGAGACCCAGTACTTC. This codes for CSPRTGETQYF.

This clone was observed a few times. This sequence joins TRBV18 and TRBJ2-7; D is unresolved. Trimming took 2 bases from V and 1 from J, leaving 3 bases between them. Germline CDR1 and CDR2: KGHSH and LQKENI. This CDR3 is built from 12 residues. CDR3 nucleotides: TGTGCCAGCTCACCAGAGTCCTACGAGCAGTACTTC. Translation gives CASSPESYEQYF.

The CDR3 reads CASSLAQGSGTEAFF. The CDR3, as DNA: TGCGCCAGCAGCTTGGCTCAGGGGTCGGGCACTGAAGCTTTCTTT. The chain uses TRBV5-1 and TRBJ1-1; possibly TRBD1 for D (6 bases). CDR3 length: 15 amino acids. Germline CDR1 SGHRS, CDR2 YFSETQ. Trimming pared 0 bases from V and 4 bases from J, leaving 13 bases between.

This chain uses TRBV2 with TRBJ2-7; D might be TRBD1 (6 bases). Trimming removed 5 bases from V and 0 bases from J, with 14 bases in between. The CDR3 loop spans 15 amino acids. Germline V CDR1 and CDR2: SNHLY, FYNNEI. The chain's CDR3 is CASSLRTDSSYEQYF. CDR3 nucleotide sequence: TGTGCCAGCAGTTTAAGGACAGATAGCTCCTACGAGCAGTACTTC.

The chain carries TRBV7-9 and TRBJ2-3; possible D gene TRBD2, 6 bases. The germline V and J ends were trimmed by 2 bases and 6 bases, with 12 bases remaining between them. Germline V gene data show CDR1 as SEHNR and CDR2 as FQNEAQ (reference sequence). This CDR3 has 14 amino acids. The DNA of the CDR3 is TGTGCCAGCAGCTTAATAGCGGACGGGGATACGCAGTATTTT. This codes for CASSLIADGDTQYF.

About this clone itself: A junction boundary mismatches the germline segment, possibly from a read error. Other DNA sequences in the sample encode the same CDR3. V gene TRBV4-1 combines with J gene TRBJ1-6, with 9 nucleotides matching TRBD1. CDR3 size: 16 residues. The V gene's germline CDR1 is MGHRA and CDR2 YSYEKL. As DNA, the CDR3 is TGCGCCAGCAGCCAAGGACAGGGGGTAGGTAATTCCCCCCTCCACTTT. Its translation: CASSQGQGVGNSPLHF.

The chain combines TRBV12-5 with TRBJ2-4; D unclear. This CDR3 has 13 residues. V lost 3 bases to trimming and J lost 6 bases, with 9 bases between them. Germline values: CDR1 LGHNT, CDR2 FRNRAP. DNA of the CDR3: TGTGCTAGTGGTTTAGGAGCGTCAAACATTCAGTACTTC. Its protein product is CASGLGASNIQYF. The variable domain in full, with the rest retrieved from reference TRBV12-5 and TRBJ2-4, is DARVTQTPRHKVTEMGQEVTMRCQPILGHNTVFWYRQTMMQGLELLAYFRNRAPLDDSGMPKDRFSAEMPDATLATLKIQPSEPRDSAVYFCASGLGASNIQYFGAGTRLSVL.

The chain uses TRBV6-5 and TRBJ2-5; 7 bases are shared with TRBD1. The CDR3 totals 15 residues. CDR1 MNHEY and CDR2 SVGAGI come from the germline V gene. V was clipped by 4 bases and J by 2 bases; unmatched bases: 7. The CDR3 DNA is TGTGCCAGCAGTTCGTCGACAGGGCTACAAGAGACCCAGTACTTC. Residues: CASSSSTGLQETQYF.

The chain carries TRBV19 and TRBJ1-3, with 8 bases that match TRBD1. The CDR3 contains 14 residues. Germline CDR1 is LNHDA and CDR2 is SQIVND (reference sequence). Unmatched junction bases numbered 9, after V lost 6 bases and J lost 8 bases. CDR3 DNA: TGTGCCAGTAGAGCGGACAGGGTGGGTGACACCATATATTTT. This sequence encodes CASRADRVGDTIYF.

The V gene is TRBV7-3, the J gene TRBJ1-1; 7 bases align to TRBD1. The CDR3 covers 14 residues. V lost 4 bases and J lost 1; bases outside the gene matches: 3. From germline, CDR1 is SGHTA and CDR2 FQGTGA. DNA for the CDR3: TGTGCCAGCAGCTCGACAGGGCCGAACACTGAAGCTTTCTTT. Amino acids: CASSSTGPNTEAFF.

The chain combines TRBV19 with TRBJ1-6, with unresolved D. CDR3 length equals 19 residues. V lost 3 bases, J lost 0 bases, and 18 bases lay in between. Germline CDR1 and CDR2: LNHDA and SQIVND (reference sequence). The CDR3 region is CASSMTPLGLSSYNSPLHF. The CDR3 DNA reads TGTGCCAGTAGTATGACACCGCTTGGTCTGAGCTCCTATAATTCACCCCTCCACTTT. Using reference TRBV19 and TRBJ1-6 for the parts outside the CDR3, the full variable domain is DGGITQSPKYLFRKEGQNVTLSCEQNLNHDAMYWYRQDPGQGLRLIYYSQIVNDFQKGDIAEGYSVSREKKESFPLTVTSAQKNPTAFYLCASSMTPLGLSSYNSPLHFGNGTRLTVT.

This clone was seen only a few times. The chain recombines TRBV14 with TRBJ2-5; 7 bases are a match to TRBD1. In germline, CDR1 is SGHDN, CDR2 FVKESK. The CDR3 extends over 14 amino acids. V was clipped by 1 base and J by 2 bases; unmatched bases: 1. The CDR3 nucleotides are TGTGCCAGCAGCCAAGTCAGGGGGCAAGAGACCCAGTACTTC. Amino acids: CASSQVRGQETQYF.

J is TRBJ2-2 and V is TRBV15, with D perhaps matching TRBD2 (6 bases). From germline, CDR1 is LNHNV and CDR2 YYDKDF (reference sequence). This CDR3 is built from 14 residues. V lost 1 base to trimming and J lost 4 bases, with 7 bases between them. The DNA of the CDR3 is TGTGCCACCAGCAGAGGGCGGGGCACCGGGGAGCTGTTTTTT. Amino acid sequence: CATSRGRGTGELFF.

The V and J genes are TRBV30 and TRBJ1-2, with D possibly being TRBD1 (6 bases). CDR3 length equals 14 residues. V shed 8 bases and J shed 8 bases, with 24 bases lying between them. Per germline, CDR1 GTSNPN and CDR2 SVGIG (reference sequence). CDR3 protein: CASGQSARLLGYTF. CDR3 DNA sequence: TGTGCCAGCGGACAGTCAGCTCGGTTGTTGGGCTACACCTTC.

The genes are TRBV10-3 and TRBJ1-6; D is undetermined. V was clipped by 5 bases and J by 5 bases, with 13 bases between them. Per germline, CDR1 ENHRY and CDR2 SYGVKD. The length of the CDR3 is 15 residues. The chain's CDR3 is CAISTGRSDNSPLHF. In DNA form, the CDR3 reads TGTGCCATCAGTACGGGGAGGAGTGATAATTCACCCCTCCACTTT.

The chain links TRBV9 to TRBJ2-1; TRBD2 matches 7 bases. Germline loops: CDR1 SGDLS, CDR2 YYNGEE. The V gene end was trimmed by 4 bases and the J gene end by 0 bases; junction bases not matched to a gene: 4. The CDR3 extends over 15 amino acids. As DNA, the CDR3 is TGTGCCAGCAGCACGAGCGGGGACTCCTACAATGAGCAGTTCTTC. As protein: CASSTSGDSYNEQFF.

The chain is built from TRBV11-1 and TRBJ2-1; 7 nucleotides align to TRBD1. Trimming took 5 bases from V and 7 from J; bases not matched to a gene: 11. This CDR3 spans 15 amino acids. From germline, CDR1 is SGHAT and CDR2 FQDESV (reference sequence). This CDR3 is CASSPRQGLGNEQFF. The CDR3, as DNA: TGTGCCAGCAGCCCTCGACAGGGTTTGGGGAATGAGCAGTTCTTC.

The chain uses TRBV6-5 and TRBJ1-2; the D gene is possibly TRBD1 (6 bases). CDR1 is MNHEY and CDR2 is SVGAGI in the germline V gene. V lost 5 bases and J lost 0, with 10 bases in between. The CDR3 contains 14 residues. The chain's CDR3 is CASSRDRTNYGYTF. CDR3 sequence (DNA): TGTGCCAGCAGTCGTGACAGGACTAACTATGGCTACACCTTC.

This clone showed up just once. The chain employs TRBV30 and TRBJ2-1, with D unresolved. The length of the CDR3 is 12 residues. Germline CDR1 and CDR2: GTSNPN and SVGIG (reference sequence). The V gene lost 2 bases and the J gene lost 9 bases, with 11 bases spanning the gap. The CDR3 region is CAWSPRVGEQFF. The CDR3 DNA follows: TGTGCCTGGAGTCCCCGGGTCGGTGAGCAGTTCTTC. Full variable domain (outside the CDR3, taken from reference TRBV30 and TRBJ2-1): SQTIHQWPATLVQPVGSPLSLECTVEGTSNPNLYWYRQAAGRGLQLLFYSVGIGQISSEVPQNLSASRPQDRQFILSSKKLLLSDSGFYLCAWSPRVGEQFFGPGTRLTVL.

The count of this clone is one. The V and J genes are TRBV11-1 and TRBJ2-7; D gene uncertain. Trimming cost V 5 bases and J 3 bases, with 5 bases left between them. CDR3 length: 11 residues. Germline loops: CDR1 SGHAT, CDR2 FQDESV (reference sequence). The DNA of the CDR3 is TGTGCCAGCAGCCTTAACTACGAGCAGTACTTC. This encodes CASSLNYEQYF.

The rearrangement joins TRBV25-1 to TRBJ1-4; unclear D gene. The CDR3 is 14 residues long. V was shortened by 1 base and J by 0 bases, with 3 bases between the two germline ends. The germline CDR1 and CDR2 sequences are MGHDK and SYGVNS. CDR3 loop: CASSESATNEKLFF. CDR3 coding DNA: TGTGCCAGCAGTGAATCGGCAACTAATGAAAAACTGTTTTTT.

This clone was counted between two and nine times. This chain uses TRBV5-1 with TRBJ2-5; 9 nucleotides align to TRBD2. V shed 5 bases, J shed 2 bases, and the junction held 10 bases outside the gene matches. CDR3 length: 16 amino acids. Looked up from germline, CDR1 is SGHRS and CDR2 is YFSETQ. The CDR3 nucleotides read TGCGCCAGCAGTACCACCCTTAGCGGGGGTCAAGAGACCCAGTACTTC. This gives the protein CASSTTLSGGQETQYF.

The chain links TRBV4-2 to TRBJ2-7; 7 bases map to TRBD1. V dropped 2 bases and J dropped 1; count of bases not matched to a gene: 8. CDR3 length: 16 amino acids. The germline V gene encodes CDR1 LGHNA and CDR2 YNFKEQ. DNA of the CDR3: TGTGCCAGCAGCCAAAACTTCAACAGGGGATCCTACGAGCAGTACTTC. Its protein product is CASSQNFNRGSYEQYF.

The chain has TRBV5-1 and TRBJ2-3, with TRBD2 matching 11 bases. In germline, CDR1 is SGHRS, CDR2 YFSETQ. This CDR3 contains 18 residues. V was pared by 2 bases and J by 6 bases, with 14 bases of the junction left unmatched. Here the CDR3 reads CASSFDPGLAGAIDTQYF. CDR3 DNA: TGCGCCAGCAGCTTCGATCCTGGACTAGCGGGTGCCATTGATACGCAGTATTTT.

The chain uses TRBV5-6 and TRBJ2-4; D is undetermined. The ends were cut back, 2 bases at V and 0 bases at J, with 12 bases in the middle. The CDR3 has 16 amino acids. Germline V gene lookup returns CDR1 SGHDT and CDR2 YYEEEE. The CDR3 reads CASSLRHELAKNIQYF. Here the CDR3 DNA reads TGTGCCAGCAGCTTAAGACACGAGCTAGCCAAAAACATTCAGTACTTC. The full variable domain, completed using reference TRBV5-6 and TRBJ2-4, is DAGVTQSPTHLIKTRGQQVTLRCSPKSGHDTVSWYQQALGQGPQFIFQYYEEEERQRGNFPDRFSGHQFPNYSSELNVNALLLGDSALYLCASSLRHELAKNIQYFGAGTRLSVL.

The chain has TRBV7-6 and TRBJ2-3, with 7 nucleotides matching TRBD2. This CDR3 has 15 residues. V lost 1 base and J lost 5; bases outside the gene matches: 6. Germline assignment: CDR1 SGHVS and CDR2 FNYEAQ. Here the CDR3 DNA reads TGTGCCAGCAGCTTAGTTACGGCGGGGGTAGATACGCAGTATTTT. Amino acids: CASSLVTAGVDTQYF.

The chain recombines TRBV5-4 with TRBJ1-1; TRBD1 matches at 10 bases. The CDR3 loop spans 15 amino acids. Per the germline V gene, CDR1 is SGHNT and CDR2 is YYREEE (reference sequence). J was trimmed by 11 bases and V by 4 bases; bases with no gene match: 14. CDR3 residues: CASSPPGQGPPKAFF. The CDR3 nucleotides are TGTGCCAGCAGCCCTCCGGGACAGGGGCCCCCTAAGGCTTTCTTT.